One and the same sample provided the 25 T cell receptor beta chains below, sequenced in a study of T cell clonality in common variable immunodeficiency. Data came from immunoSEQ multiplex PCR; TCRdb stores just in-frame clones and leaves some out. The sample is made up of about 52,000 clones, none counted only once. Sequencing was carried out using peripheral blood mononuclear cells. The receptors originated from a person between 18 and 70 years old in good health.

This clone appeared many times. The observed sequence ends 3 residues before the CDR3 terminus, with the missing tail filled in from the germline J gene. The chain is built from TRBV6-4 and TRBJ1-1, with a tentative D call TRBD1 (6 bases). The germline V gene encodes CDR1 MRHNA and CDR2 SNTAGT. The ends were cut back, 3 bases at V and 0 bases at J, with 11 bases in the middle. The CDR3 has 15 amino acids. This CDR3 is CASSERYRVNTEAFF. CDR3 bases read: TGTGCCAGCAGTGAGCGATACAGGGTGAACACTGAA.

This clone was counted at least ten times. The sequenced CDR3 bases are TGTGCCAGTAGTAGTTCGAGGACAGGGGGCAAGGAGACC. It specifies CASSSSRTGGKET. The full CDR3 protein is CASSSSRTGGKETQYF. V and J are TRBV19 and TRBJ2-5, with 11 bases aligning to TRBD1. The read ends 3 residues early relative to the CDR3; the germline J gene fills the gap. The V gene end was trimmed by 4 bases and the J gene end by 5 bases; junction bases not matched to a gene: 9. The CDR3 sequence is 16 residues long. The germline gives CDR1 LNHDA, CDR2 SQIVND (reference sequence).

At least ten counts were recorded for this clone. With the read ending 3 residues before the CDR3 end, the germline J gene is used to fill in that end. The V call is TRBV20-1, the J call TRBJ2-6; D tentatively fits TRBD1 or TRBD2 (5 bases each). V was trimmed by 0 bases and J by 2 bases, leaving 14 bases between them. Per the germline V gene, CDR1 is DFQATT and CDR2 is SNEGSKA (reference sequence). The CDR3 has 17 residues. Incomplete CDR3 DNA: TGCAGTGCTAGAGAGGGGCCAGGGAGTACTGGGGCCAACGTC. This encodes CSAREGPGSTGANV. The CDR3 in full is CSAREGPGSTGANVLTF.

This clone came up many times. Read data end 3 residues before the CDR3 end; the end is taken from the germline J gene. The rearrangement joins TRBV7-3 to TRBJ1-2; 7 bases are a match to TRBD1. CDR1 and CDR2 (germline): SGHTA, FQGTGA. The ends lost 0 bases at V and 6 bases at J; junction bases unmatched: 10. This CDR3 comprises 16 residues. The CDR3 reads CASSLTPSTGLDGYTF. CDR3 bases read: TGTGCCAGCAGCTTAACCCCCTCGACAGGGCTGGATGGC.

This clone has a count of ten or more. Read coverage stops 3 residues before the CDR3 terminus; the germline J gene supplies the remainder. V usage is TRBV20-1 and J usage is TRBJ2-1, with D tentatively TRBD2 (7 bases). This CDR3 contains 15 residues. Trimming stripped 3 bases from V and 7 bases from J, with 19 bases between. Per the germline V gene, CDR1 is DFQATT and CDR2 is SNEGSKA (reference sequence). CDR3 DNA (partial): TGCAGTGCTAGGGAATGGGGGGGCATCGCAAATGAG. Protein product: CSAREWGGIANE. The whole CDR3 sequence reads CSAREWGGIANEQFF.

Details on this clone: The read finishes 3 residues shy of the CDR3 end, and the germline J gene is used to complete it. This chain joins TRBV7-9 and TRBJ1-4, with D tentatively TRBD1 (5 bases). Germline lookup yields CDR1 SEHNR and CDR2 FQNEAQ (reference sequence). CDR3 length equals 14 residues. With 1 base removed from V and 8 bases from J, the gap between germline ends came to 11 bases. This CDR3 is CASSLVQGQEKLFF. The CDR3 bases that were read are TGTGCCAGCAGCTTAGTTCAGGGTCAGGAAAAA.

This clone came up many times. Read data end 3 residues before the CDR3 end; the end is taken from the germline J gene. This chain links TRBV5-1 with TRBJ2-1; 10 bases match TRBD2. Per germline, CDR1 SGHRS and CDR2 YFSETQ. The CDR3 is 15 residues long. V shed 4 bases and J 5 bases; nucleotides not matched to a gene: 6. CDR3 DNA (partial): TGCGCCAGCAGCCGAAAACTAGCGGGGAACAATGAG. This gives the protein CASSRKLAGNNE. The complete CDR3 reads CASSRKLAGNNEQFF. Filled out from reference TRBV5-1 and TRBJ2-1, the complete variable domain reads KAGVTQTPRYLIKTRGQQVTLSCSPISGHRSVSWYQQTPGQGLQFLFEYFSETQRNKGNFPGRFSGRQFSNSRSEMNVSTLELGDSALYLCASSRKLAGNNEQFFGPGTRLTVL.

This clone was found many times. The missing CDR3 end, 3 residues past where the read stops, is filled in from the germline J gene. The chain joins TRBV7-8 to TRBJ1-1, with D maybe TRBD1 (6 bases). With 4 bases removed from V and 6 bases from J, the gap between germline ends came to 15 bases. Germline CDR1 is SGHVS and CDR2 is FQNEAQ. The length of the CDR3 is 14 residues. The part of the CDR3 DNA that was read is TGTGCCAGCAGCTCGCAACAGGGATCCGCTGAA. Encoded protein: CASSSQQGSAE. The whole CDR3 region reads CASSSQQGSAEAFF.

This clone was found many times. The read ends 3 residues early relative to the CDR3; the germline J gene fills the gap. Other DNA sequences of this sample code for an identical CDR3. The genes are TRBV20-1 and TRBJ2-5; D not resolved. The CDR3 has 13 amino acids. With 0 bases removed from V and 0 bases from J, the gap between germline ends came to 5 bases. Germline V gene data show CDR1 as DFQATT and CDR2 as SNEGSKA (reference sequence). Here the CDR3 reads CSARDNYQETQYF. CDR3 DNA (partial): TGCAGTGCTAGAGATAATTACCAAGAGACC.

At least ten counts were recorded for this clone. The read stops 3 residues short of the end of the CDR3; the missing end is completed from the germline J gene. The chain carries TRBV5-4 and TRBJ2-1; D is undetermined. Germline V gene data show CDR1 as SGHNT and CDR2 as YYREEE (reference sequence). The CDR3 covers 13 residues. Trimming removed 0 bases from V and 7 bases from J, with 8 bases in between. The CDR3 reads CASSLETGNEQFF. The sequenced part of the CDR3 DNA is TGTGCCAGCAGCTTGGAGACCGGGAATGAG.

This clone was seen many times. Read sequence stops 3 residues before the CDR3 end, and the germline J gene provides the missing end. The chain recombines TRBV7-3 with TRBJ2-3, with 8 bases aligning to TRBD2. Trimming cost V 6 bases and J 4 bases; bases outside gene matches: 9. The CDR3 contains 15 residues. Germline V gene lookup returns CDR1 SGHTA and CDR2 FQGTGA. CDR3 residues: CASSPFAGGADTQYF. The CDR3 DNA, read in part, is TGTGCCAGCAGTCCATTCGCGGGGGGAGCAGATACG. Looking up the rest from reference TRBV7-3 and TRBJ2-3 gives the full variable domain: GAGVSQTPSNKVTEKGKYVELRCDPISGHTALYWYRQSLGQGPEFLIYFQGTGAADDSGLPNDRFFAVRPEGSVSTLKIQRTERGDSAVYLCASSPFAGGADTQYFGPGTRLTVL.

This clone was found many times. Read coverage stops 3 residues before the CDR3 terminus; the germline J gene supplies the remainder. V usage is TRBV14 and J usage is TRBJ2-5; 12 nucleotides agree with TRBD2. The V gene's germline CDR1 is SGHDN and CDR2 FVKESK. The trim removed 0 bases at V and 4 bases at J, leaving 9 bases unmatched. The CDR3 consists of 18 residues. This chain's CDR3 is CASSQDLELAGGPETQYF. CDR3 DNA (partial): TGTGCCAGCAGCCAAGATCTGGAACTAGCGGGAGGTCCAGAGACC.

The sequenced CDR3 bases are TGTGCCAGTAGTCGAGGCAGGTTGAACACTGAA. As protein: CASSRGRLNTE. From start to end, the CDR3 is CASSRGRLNTEAFF. V is TRBV19 and J is TRBJ1-1, with D hard to call. The DNA ends 3 residues before the CDR3 does, and the rest of the CDR3 is filled in from the germline J gene. V lost 5 bases, J lost 0 bases, and 10 bases lay in between. Germline CDR1 and CDR2: LNHDA and SQIVND (reference sequence). CDR3 length: 14 amino acids.

This clone was observed many times. The CDR3 here is CASQGQTEAFF. Incomplete CDR3 DNA: TGTGCCAGCCAGGGTCAGACCGAA. V is TRBV19 and J is TRBJ1-1, with a possible D match to TRBD1 (5 bases). The DNA ends 3 residues before the CDR3 does, and the rest of the CDR3 is filled in from the germline J gene. The CDR3 spans 11 residues. Germline V gene sequence: CDR1 LNHDA, CDR2 SQIVND (reference sequence).

This clone was recorded a few times. With the read ending 3 residues before the CDR3 end, the germline J gene is used to fill in that end. This chain uses TRBV11-3 with TRBJ1-2; D not certain. V was shortened by 5 bases and J by 5 bases, with 18 bases between the two germline ends. The CDR3 is made up of 15 amino acids. Germline V gene lookup returns CDR1 SGHNT and CDR2 YENEEA. Incomplete CDR3 DNA: TGTGCCAGCAGCCCCGTACAGTCGCCCAAATATGGC. Protein product: CASSPVQSPKYG. The full CDR3 protein is CASSPVQSPKYGYTF.

This clone was seen repeatedly, ten times or more. The CDR3 extends 3 residues past the end of the read, so its final part is completed from the germline J gene. This chain links TRBV20-1 with TRBJ2-2; D is unclear. Germline CDR1 is DFQATT and CDR2 is SNEGSKA (reference sequence). The CDR3 has 13 amino acids. This CDR3 reads CSASLVNNEKLFF. The DNA read from the CDR3 is TGCAGTGCTAGCCTGGTAAACAATGAAAAG.

This clone has a count of ten or more. The read is 3 residues too short to cover the CDR3 end, so that end is filled in from the germline J gene. The gene calls are TRBV20-1 and TRBJ2-1, with 8 bases that match TRBD2. CDR3 length: 18 amino acids. V lost 1 base to trimming and J lost 0 bases; unmatched junction nucleotides: 11. Looked up from germline, CDR1 is DFQATT and CDR2 is SNEGSKA (reference sequence). CDR3 in amino acids: CSARAVPGSGGSYNEQFF. The part of the CDR3 DNA that was read is TGCAGTGCTAGAGCGGTACCGGGGAGCGGGGGCTCCTACAATGAG.

This clone was found many times. The CDR3 end is not reached by the read, which stops 3 residues before it; the germline J gene fills it in. This chain connects TRBV7-9 to TRBJ2-2; D may be TRBD1 (7 bases). The CDR3 has 15 residues. Trimming pared 5 bases from V and 5 bases from J, leaving 15 bases between. The V gene's germline CDR1 is SEHNR and CDR2 FQNEAQ (reference sequence). CDR3 amino acids: CASSPSRGRTGELFF. CDR3 DNA, as far as it was read: TGTGCCAGCAGCCCGAGCAGGGGGAGGACCGGGGAG. The entire variable domain, with the rest obtained from reference TRBV7-9 and TRBJ2-2, is as follows: DTGVSQNPRHKITKRGQNVTFRCDPISEHNRLYWYRQTLGQGPEFLTYFQNEAQLEKSRLLSDRFSAERPKGSFSTLEIQRTEQGDSAMYLCASSPSRGRTGELFFGEGSRLTVL.

This clone was found many times. The read stops 3 residues short of the end of the CDR3; the missing end is completed from the germline J gene. The chain employs TRBV2 and TRBJ1-2; D may be TRBD1 (5 bases). Trimming cost V 6 bases and J 2 bases, with 16 bases left between them. The CDR3 contains 15 residues. Germline V gives CDR1 SNHLY, CDR2 FYNNEI. The CDR3 region is CASRGRVPGNYGYTF. CDR3 DNA (partial): TGTGCCAGCAGGGGGAGGGTCCCAGGGAACTATGGC.

This clone has a count of ten or more. The read ends 3 residues before the CDR3 terminus; that terminus is restored from the germline J gene. The V and J genes are TRBV19 and TRBJ1-4; TRBD1 might be the D (6 bases). This CDR3 has 14 residues. The V end was cut by 6 bases, the J end by 5 bases, with 13 bases between. CDR1 and CDR2 from the germline V gene are LNHDA and SQIVND (reference sequence). CDR3 DNA (partial): TGTGCCAGTAGGCACAGGGTGCAGAATGAAAAA. Encoded protein: CASRHRVQNEK. The complete CDR3 protein is CASRHRVQNEKLFF.

This clone was counted at least ten times. The read ends 3 residues shy of where the CDR3 ends; the end is completed using the germline J gene. V usage is TRBV20-1 and J usage is TRBJ1-5, with TRBD1 as a possible D gene (6 bases). Germline assignment: CDR1 DFQATT and CDR2 SNEGSKA (reference sequence). This CDR3 contains 16 residues. V was shortened by 0 bases and J by 2 bases, with 14 bases between the two germline ends. Incomplete CDR3 DNA: TGCAGTGCTAGAGATGTCCGGGACATGGGCAATCAGCCC. Protein product: CSARDVRDMGNQP. The whole CDR3 reads CSARDVRDMGNQPQHF.

This clone was recorded many times. CDR3 residues: CASNKNTEAFF. CDR3 DNA, as far as it was read: TGTGCCAGCAACAAGAACACTGAA. V and J are TRBV19 and TRBJ1-1; the D is unclear. From the germline J gene comes the end of the CDR3, since the read stops 3 residues before it. Germline CDR1 is LNHDA and CDR2 is SQIVND (reference sequence). V lost 9 bases and J 1 base, leaving 6 bases between the germline ends. The CDR3 loop spans 11 amino acids.

This clone has more than one count but fewer than ten. Sequencing ends 3 residues short of the CDR3 end; the germline J gene provides the rest. The genes are TRBV18 and TRBJ1-6; possible D gene TRBD1, 5 bases. Per germline, CDR1 KGHSH and CDR2 LQKENI. There are 15 residues in the CDR3. The V end was cut by 5 bases, the J end by 9 bases, with 17 bases between. The chain's CDR3 is CASSEYRSASSPLHF. CDR3 DNA (partial): TGTGCCAGCTCAGAGTACAGGTCAGCTTCTTCACCC.

In its sample, this clone was seen many times. The read falls 3 residues short of the CDR3 end, and the missing part is taken from the germline J gene. V is TRBV19 and J is TRBJ2-1; TRBD2 aligns across 8 bases. CDR3 length equals 16 residues. The germline CDR1 and CDR2 sequences are LNHDA and SQIVND (reference sequence). The trim removed 5 bases at V and 9 bases at J, leaving 15 bases unmatched. CDR3 bases read: TGTGCCAGTAGTCCTTGGGGACTAGAGGGGATGAGTGAG. It is translated as CASSPWGLEGMSE. The full CDR3 protein is CASSPWGLEGMSEQFF.

This clone was picked up many times. The sequence runs out 3 residues before the end of the CDR3; the remainder is reconstructed from the germline J gene. The chain joins TRBV2 to TRBJ1-2; a weak D match, TRBD1 (6 bases). Germline V gene data show CDR1 as SNHLY and CDR2 as FYNNEI. V dropped 6 bases and J dropped 2 bases, with 10 bases sitting between them. This CDR3 has 13 residues. Partial CDR3 DNA: TGTGCCAGCAGGGGACAACTAAACTATGGC. It codes for CASRGQLNYG. The complete CDR3 reads CASRGQLNYGYTF.